This TCR beta chain stems from a study of vaccination effects on CD4 cells after COVID-19. The wider study: Wells of two million PBMC each were grown with 7.5 to 10 IU/ml IL-2 and 8.5 to 10 ug/ml peptides. Study conclusions and caveats: There was marked clonal contraction among infection- and vaccine-induced clones late after vaccination.

To note about this clone: Its antigen is not identified.

Following 10 days of culture, CD4+ T cells were isolated. Libraries were prepared by immunoSEQ multiplex PCR; TCRdb keeps only in-frame clonotypes and omits some of them. The sample lists 70,000 or so clones; roughly four fifths were seen once. The junction had 3 bases not matched to a gene; V was cut back by 0 bases and J by 2 bases. CDR1 SGHAT and CDR2 FQNNGV come from the germline V gene. The CDR3 extends over 16 amino acids. Source: CD4+ T cells from PBMCs cultured without peptide, taken before COVID-19 vaccination. This chain uses TRBV11-2 with TRBJ1-2; 10 nucleotides agree with TRBD1. The sequence was obtained from a human donor who received a COVID-19 vaccine. The CDR3 bases are TGTGCCAGCAGCTTAGATCGGGGACAGGGGAACTATGGCTACACCTTC. Its protein is CASSLDRGQGNYGYTF.